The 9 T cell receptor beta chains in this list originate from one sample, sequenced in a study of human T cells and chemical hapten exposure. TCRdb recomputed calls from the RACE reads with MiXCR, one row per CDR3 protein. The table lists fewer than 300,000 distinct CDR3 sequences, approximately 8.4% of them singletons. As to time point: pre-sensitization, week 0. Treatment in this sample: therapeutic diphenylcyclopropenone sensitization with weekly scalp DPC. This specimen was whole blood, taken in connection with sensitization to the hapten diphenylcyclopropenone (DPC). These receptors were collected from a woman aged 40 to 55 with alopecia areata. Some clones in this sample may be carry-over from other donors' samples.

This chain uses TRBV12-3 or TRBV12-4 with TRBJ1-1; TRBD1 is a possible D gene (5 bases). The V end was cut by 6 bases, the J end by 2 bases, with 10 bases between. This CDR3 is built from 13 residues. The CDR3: CASRWDRNTEAFF. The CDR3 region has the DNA TGTGCCAGCAGATGGGACCGCAACACTGAAGCTTTCTTT.

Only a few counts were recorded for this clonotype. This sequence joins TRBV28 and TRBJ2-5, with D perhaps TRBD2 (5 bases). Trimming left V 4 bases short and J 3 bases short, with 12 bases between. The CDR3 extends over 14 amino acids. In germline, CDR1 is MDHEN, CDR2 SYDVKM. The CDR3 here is CASSSRRREETQYF. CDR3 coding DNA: TGTGCCAGCAGTTCCCGAAGGCGGGAAGAGACCCAGTACTTC.

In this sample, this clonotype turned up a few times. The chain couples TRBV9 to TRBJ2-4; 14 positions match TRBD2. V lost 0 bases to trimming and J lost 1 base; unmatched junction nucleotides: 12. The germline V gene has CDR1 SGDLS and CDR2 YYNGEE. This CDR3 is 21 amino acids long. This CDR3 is CASSVAVDGTSGSLAKNIQYF. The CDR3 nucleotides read TGTGCCAGCAGCGTAGCCGTTGACGGGACTAGCGGGAGTCTGGCCAAAAACATTCAGTACTTC.

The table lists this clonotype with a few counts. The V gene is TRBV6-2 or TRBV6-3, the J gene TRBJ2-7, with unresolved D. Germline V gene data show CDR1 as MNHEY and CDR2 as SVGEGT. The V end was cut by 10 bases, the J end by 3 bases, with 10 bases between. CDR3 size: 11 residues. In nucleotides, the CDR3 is TGTGCCACCGCCCTACGCTACGAGCAGTACTTC. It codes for CATALRYEQYF.

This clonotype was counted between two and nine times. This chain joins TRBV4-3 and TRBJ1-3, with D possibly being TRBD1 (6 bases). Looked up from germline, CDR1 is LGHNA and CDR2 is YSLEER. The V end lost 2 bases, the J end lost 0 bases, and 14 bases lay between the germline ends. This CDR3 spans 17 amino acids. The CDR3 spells CASSQTNRAISGNTIYF. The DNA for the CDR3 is TGCGCCAGCAGCCAAACGAACAGGGCCATCTCTGGAAACACCATATATTTT.

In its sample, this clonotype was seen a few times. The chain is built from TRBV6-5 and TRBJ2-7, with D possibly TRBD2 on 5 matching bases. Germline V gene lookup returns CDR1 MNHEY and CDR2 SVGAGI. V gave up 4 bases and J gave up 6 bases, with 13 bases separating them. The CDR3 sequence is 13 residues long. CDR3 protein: CASSLSGYSEQYF. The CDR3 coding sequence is TGTGCCAGCAGTTTATCGGGGTACTCCGAGCAGTACTTC.

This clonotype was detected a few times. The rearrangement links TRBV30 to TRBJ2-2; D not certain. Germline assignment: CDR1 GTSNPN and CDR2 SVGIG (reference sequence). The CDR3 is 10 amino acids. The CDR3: CAARGGELFF. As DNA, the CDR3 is TGTGCTGCCCGTGGAGGGGAGCTGTTTTTT.

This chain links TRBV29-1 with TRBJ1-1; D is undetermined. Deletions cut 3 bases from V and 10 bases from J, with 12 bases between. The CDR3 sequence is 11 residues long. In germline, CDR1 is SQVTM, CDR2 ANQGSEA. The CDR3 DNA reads TGCAGCGTTGAGGCGGCCTGGGCAGCTTTCTTT. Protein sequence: CSVEAAWAAFF. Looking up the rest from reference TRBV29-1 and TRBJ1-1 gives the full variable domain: SAVISQKPSRDICQRGTSLTIQCQVDSQVTMMFWYRQQPGQSLTLIATANQGSEATYESGFVIDKFPISRPNLTFSTLTVSNMSPEDSSIYLCSVEAAWAAFFGQGTRLTVV.

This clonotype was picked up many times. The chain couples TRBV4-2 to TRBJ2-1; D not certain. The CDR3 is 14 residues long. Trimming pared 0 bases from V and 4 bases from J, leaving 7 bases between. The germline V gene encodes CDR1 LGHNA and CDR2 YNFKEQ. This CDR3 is CASSQDLLYNEQFF. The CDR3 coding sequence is TGTGCCAGCAGCCAAGATTTACTGTACAATGAGCAGTTCTTC.